The 2 T cell receptor beta chains in this list originate from one sample, sequenced in a study of identical twins. TCRdb fed the 5' RACE reads into MiXCR, producing one record per CDR3 protein. This table holds around 530,000 distinct CDR3 sequences, around 15% found once. These data also featured in a second study, about yellow fever vaccine responses in identical twins.

Sequenced input: CD4+ T cells sorted from blood. Receptor source: a woman in her late teens or twenties in good health.

This clonotype was counted ten times or more. The chain links TRBV15 to TRBJ2-7; 8 nucleotides line up with TRBD1. Germline V gives CDR1 LNHNV, CDR2 YYDKDF (reference sequence). CDR3 length: 16 amino acids. V was pared by 0 bases and J by 0 bases, with 4 bases of the junction left unmatched. For the CDR3, the DNA is TGTGCCACCAGCAGAGACCGGACAGGGATCTCCTACGAGCAGTACTTC. This sequence encodes CATSRDRTGISYEQYF. The full variable domain, completed using reference TRBV15 and TRBJ2-7, is DAMVIQNPRYQVTQFGKPVTLSCSQTLNHNVMYWYQQKSSQAPKLLFHYYDKDFNNEADTPDNFQSRRPNTSFCFLDIRSPGLGDTAMYLCATSRDRTGISYEQYFGPGTRLTVT.

This clonotype was detected only a few times. The rearrangement joins TRBV7-3 to TRBJ2-1, with 8 bases matching TRBD1. CDR1 is SGHTA and CDR2 is FQGTGA in the germline V gene. CDR3 length equals 13 residues. V lost 4 bases and J lost 5; bases outside the gene matches: 1. The CDR3 spells CASSSDRDNEQFF. The CDR3 DNA sequence: TGTGCCAGCAGCTCGGACAGGGACAATGAGCAGTTCTTC.